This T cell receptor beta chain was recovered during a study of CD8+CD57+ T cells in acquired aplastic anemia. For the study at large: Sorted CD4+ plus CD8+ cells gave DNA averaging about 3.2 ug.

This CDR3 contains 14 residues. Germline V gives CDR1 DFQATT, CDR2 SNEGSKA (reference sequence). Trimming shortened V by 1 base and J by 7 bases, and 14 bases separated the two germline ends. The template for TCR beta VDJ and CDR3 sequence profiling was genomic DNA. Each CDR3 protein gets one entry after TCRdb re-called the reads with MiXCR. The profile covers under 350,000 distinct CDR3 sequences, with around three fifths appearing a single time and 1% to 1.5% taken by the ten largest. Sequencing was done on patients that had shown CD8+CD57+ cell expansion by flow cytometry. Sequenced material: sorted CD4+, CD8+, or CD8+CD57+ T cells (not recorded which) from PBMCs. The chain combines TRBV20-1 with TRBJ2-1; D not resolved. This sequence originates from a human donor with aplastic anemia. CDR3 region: CSARVPGPGNEQFF. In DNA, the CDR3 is TGCAGTGCTAGAGTTCCAGGCCCTGGGAATGAGCAGTTCTTC.